This T cell receptor beta chain originates from a study of molecular identifiers for immune sequencing clone quantification. Findings of the study overall: Shared barcodes on identical TCR molecules could underestimate the sizes of highly expanded clones.

The CDR3 spans 13 residues. From germline, CDR1 is SNHLY and CDR2 FYNNEI. The junction had 3 bases not matched to a gene; V was cut back by 6 bases and J by 4 bases. This clonotype showed up many times. What it recognizes is unknown. Bulk libraries came from a prior protocol with listed TCR primers. TCRdb fed the PCR reads into MiXCR, producing one record per CDR3 protein. The table lists more than 300,000 distinct CDR3 sequences, about a fifth of them singletons. With 10%, 30% or 50% of RNA, about 17,000 to 1,000,000 naive CD8 T cells were sequenced. A CD8+CD4-CCR7+CD45RA+ phenotype served as the sorting definition for naive CD8 T cells.

The chain uses TRBV2 and TRBJ2-3; TRBD2 agrees at 8 bases. The sample comprised naive CD8+ T cells from blood, with Jurkat cell RNA spiked in. Indicated subset: FACS-sorted CD8+CD4-CCR7+CD45RA+ naive T cells. The clonotype originates from a human donor in good health. Some libraries in this study had Jurkat cell RNA spiked in. CDR3 in DNA: TGTGCCAGCAGCGGGGGGGCCGCAGATACGCAGTATTTT. Translated: CASSGGAADTQYF.